This T cell receptor (beta chain) appears in the sequencing data of a study of PD-L1 blockade in urothelial cancer. Study details: Each participant's history included 0 to 3 prior chemotherapy regimens. Blood analysis occurred 3 weeks (second dose) and 6 weeks after treatment start. T cell content in blood samples showed a median of 141,255.

The V end lost 3 bases, the J end lost 5 bases, and 10 bases lay between the germline ends. CDR3 length equals 13 residues. CDR1 and CDR2 from the germline V gene are SGDLS and YYNGEE. Libraries were prepared by immunoSEQ multiplex PCR; TCRdb keeps only in-frame clonotypes and omits some of them. Among about 81,000 clones, 85% to 95% were seen once, and the ten largest hold approximately 10%. Patients' urothelial carcinoma was locally advanced or metastatic. The receptor comes from a man between 60 and 75 years old with urothelial cancer. The chain is built from TRBV9 and TRBJ2-3; maybe TRBD2 (6 bases). The source was PBMCs, collected around atezolizumab (anti-PD-L1) treatment. CDR3 amino acids: CASSGGVGDTQYF. The CDR3 DNA reads as TGTGCCAGCAGCGGGGGGGTGGGAGATACGCAGTATTTT.